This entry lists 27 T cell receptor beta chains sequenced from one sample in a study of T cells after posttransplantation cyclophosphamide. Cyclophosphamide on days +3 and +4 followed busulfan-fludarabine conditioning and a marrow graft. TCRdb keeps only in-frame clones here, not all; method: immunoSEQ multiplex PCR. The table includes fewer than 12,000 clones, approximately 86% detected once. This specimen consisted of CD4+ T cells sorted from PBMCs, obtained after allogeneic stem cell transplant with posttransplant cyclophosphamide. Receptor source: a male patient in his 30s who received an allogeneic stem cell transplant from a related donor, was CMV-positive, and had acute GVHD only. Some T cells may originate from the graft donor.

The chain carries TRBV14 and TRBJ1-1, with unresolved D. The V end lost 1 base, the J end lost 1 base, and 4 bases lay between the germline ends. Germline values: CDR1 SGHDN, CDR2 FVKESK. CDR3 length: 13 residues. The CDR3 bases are TGTGCCAGCAGCCAAGGTCGGAACACTGAAGCTTTCTTT. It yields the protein CASSQGRNTEAFF.

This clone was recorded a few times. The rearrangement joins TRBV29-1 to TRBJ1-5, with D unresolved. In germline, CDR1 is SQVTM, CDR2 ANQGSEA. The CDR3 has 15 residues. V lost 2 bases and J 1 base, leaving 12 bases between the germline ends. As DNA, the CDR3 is TGCAGCGTTGAAAGGGCGGAGCGGAGCAATCAGCCCCAGCATTTT. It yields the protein CSVERAERSNQPQHF. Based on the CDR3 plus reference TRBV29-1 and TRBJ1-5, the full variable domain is SAVISQKPSRDICQRGTSLTIQCQVDSQVTMMFWYRQQPGQSLTLIATANQGSEATYESGFVIDKFPISRPNLTFSTLTVSNMSPEDSSIYLCSVERAERSNQPQHFGDGTRLSIL.

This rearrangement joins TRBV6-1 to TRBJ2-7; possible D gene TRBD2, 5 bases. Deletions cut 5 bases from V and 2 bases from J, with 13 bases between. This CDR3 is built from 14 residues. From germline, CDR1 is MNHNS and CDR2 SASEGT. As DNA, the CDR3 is TGTGCCAGCAGTATCCACACTAGAACCTACGAGCAGTACTTC. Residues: CASSIHTRTYEQYF.

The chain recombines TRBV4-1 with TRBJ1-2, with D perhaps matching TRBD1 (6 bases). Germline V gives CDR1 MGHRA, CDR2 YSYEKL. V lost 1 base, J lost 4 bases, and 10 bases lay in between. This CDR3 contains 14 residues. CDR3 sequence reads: CASSQGTAGYGYTF. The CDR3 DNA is TGCGCCAGCAGCCAAGGGACAGCCGGCTATGGCTACACCTTC.

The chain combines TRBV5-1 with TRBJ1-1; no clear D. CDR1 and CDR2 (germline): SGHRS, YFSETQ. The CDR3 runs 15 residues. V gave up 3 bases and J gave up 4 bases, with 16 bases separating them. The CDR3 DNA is TGCGCCAGCAGCTCGGAGGGCCCCGCTTTCACTGAAGCTTTCTTT. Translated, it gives CASSSEGPAFTEAFF.

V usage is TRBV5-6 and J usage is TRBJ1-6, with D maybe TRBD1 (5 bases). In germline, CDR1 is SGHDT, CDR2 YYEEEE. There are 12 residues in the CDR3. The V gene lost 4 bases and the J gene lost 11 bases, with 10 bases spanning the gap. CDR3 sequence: CASSAGQPPLHF. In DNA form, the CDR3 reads TGTGCCAGCAGCGCCGGACAACCACCCCTCCACTTT.

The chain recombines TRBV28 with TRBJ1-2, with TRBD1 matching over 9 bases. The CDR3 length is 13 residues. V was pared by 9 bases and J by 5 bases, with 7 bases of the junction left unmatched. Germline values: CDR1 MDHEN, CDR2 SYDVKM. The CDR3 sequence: CASFTGGGYGYTF. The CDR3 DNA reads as TGTGCCAGTTTTACAGGGGGCGGGTATGGCTACACCTTC.

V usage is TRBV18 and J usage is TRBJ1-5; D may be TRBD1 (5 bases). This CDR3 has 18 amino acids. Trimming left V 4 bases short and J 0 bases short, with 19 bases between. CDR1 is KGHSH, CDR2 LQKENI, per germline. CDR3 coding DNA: TGTGCCAGCTCACTCTACCCTACAGGTTTCGGTAGCAATCAGCCCCAGCATTTT. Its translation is CASSLYPTGFGSNQPQHF.

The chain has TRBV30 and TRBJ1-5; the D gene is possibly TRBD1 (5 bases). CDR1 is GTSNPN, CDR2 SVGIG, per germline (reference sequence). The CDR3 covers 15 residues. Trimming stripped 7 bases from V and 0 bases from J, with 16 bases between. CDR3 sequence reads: CAFAKDSNSNQPQHF. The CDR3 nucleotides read TGTGCCTTCGCAAAAGACAGCAATAGCAATCAGCCCCAGCATTTT. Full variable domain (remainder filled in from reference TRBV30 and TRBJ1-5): SQTIHQWPATLVQPVGSPLSLECTVEGTSNPNLYWYRQAAGRGLQLLFYSVGIGQISSEVPQNLSASRPQDRQFILSSKKLLLSDSGFYLCAFAKDSNSNQPQHFGDGTRLSIL.

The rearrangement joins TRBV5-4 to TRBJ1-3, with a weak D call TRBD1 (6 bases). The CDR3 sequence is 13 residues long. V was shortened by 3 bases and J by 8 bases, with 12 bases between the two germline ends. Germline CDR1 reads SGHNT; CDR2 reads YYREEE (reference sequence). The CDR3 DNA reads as TGTGCCAGCAGCTCACAGGGTGAGGACACCATATATTTT. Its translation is CASSSQGEDTIYF.

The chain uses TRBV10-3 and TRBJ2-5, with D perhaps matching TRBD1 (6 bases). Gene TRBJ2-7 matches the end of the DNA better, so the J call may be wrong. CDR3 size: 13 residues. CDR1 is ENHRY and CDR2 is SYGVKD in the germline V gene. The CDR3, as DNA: TGTGCCATCAGTGAACAGGGATCCTACGAGCAGTACTTC. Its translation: CAISEQGSYEQYF.

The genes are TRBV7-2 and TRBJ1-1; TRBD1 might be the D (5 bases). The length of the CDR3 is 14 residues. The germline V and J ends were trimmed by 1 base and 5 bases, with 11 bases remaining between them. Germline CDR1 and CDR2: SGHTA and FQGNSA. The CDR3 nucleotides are TGTGCCAGCAGCTTAGAATGGCAGGGAACTGAAGCTTTCTTT. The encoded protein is CASSLEWQGTEAFF.

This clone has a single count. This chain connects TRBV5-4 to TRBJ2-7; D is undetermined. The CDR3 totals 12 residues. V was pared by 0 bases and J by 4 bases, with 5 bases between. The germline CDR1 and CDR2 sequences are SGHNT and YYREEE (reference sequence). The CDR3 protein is CASSLDGYEQYF. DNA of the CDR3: TGTGCCAGCAGCTTGGACGGGTACGAGCAGTACTTC.

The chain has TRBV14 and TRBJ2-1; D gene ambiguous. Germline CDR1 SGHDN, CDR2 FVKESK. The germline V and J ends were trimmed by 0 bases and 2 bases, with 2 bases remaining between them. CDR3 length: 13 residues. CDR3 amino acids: CASSQDTYNEQFF. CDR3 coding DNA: TGTGCCAGCAGCCAAGATACCTACAATGAGCAGTTCTTC.

CDR3 DNA sequence: TGTGCCAGCCGTGGGACAGGAGTTAAAGAGACCCAGTACTTC. This translates into CASRGTGVKETQYF. J is TRBJ2-5 and V is TRBV5-6, with 8 bases identical to TRBD1. The trim removed 7 bases at V and 3 bases at J, leaving 8 bases unmatched. The V gene's germline CDR1 is SGHDT and CDR2 YYEEEE. There are 14 residues in the CDR3.

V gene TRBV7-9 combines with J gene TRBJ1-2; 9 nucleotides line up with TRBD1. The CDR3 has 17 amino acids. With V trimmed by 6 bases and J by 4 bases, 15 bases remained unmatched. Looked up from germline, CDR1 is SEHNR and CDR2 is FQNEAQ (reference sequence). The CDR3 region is CASRLSGQGTLGYGYTF. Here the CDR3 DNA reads TGTGCCAGCAGGCTTAGCGGACAGGGGACACTAGGCTATGGCTACACCTTC. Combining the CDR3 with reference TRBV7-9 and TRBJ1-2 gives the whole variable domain DTGVSQNPRHKITKRGQNVTFRCDPISEHNRLYWYRQTLGQGPEFLTYFQNEAQLEKSRLLSDRFSAERPKGSFSTLEIQRTEQGDSAMYLCASRLSGQGTLGYGYTFGSGTRLTVV.

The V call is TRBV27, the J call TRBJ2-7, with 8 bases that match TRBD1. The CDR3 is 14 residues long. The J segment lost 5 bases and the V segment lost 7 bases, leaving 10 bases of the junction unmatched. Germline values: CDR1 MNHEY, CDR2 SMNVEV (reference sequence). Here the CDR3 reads CASMSRGTGDEQYF. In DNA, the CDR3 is TGTGCCAGCATGAGCCGAGGGACAGGTGACGAGCAGTACTTC.

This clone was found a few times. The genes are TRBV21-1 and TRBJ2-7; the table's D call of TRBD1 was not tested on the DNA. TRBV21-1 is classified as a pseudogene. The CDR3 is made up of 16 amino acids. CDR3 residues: CASSKGKGQKSYEQYF. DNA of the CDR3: TGTGCCAGCAGCAAAGGAAAGGGGCAGAAGTCGTACGAGCAGTACTTC.

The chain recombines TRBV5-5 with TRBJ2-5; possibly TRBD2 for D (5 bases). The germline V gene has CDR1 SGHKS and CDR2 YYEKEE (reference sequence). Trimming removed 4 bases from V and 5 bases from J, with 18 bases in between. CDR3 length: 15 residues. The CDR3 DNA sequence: TGTGCCAGCAGCCCTCCGATCGGGGTAGGGGAGACCCAGTACTTC. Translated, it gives CASSPPIGVGETQYF.

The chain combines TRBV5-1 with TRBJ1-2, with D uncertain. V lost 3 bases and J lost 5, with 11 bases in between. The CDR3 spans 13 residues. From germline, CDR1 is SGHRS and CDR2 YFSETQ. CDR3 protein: CASSSREGYGYTF. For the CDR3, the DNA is TGCGCCAGCAGCTCCCGGGAGGGATATGGCTACACCTTC.

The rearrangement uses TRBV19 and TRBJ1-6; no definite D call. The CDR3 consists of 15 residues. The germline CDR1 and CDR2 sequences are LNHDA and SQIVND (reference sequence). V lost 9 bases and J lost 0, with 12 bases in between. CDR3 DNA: TGTGCCAGCCAACAACAAAGCTCCTATAATTCACCCCTCCACTTT. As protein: CASQQQSSYNSPLHF.

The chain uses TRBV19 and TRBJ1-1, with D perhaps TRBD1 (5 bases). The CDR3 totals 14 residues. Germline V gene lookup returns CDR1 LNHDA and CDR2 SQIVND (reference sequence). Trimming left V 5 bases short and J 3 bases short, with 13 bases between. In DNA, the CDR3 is TGTGCCAGTAGTCGGCCAGCGGGGCACACTGAAGCTTTCTTT. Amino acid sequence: CASSRPAGHTEAFF.

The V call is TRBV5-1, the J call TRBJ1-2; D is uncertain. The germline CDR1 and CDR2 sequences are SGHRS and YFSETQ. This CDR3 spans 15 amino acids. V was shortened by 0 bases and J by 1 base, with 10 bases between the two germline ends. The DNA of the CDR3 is TGCGCCAGCAGCTTGGGTGACACCCTTAACTATGGCTACACCTTC. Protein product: CASSLGDTLNYGYTF.

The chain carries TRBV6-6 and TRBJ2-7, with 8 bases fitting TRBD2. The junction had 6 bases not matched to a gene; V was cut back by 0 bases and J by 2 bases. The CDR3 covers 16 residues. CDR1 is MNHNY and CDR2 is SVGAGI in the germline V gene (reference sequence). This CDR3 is CASSYSLSGGTYEQYF. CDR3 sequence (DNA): TGTGCCAGCAGTTACTCCCTCAGCGGGGGAACCTACGAGCAGTACTTC.

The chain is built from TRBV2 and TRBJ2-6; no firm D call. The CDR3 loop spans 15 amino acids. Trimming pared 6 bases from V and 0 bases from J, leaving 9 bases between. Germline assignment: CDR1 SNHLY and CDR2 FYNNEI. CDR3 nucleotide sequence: TGTGCCAGCAGCTCAGCGCGCTCTGGGGCCAACGTCCTGACTTTC. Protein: CASSSARSGANVLTF.

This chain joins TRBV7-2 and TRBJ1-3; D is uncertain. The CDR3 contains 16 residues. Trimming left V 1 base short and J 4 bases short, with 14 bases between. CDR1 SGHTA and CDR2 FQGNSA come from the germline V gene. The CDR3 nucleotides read TGTGCCAGCAGCTTAGACTTCGGGGTAGGGGGAAACACCATATATTTT. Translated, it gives CASSLDFGVGGNTIYF.

The CDR3 nucleotides read TGTGCCAGCAGCCCCGGGGTGGGACAGGGTCGACTAGGCCTTTACGAGCAGTACTTC. This codes for CASSPGVGQGRLGLYEQYF. The J gene is TRBJ2-7, the V gene TRBV11-2, with TRBD1 matching 9 bases. With 5 bases clipped from V and 4 bases from J, the junction kept 21 bases outside the gene matches. The CDR3 length is 19 residues. CDR1 and CDR2 from the germline V gene are SGHAT and FQNNGV.